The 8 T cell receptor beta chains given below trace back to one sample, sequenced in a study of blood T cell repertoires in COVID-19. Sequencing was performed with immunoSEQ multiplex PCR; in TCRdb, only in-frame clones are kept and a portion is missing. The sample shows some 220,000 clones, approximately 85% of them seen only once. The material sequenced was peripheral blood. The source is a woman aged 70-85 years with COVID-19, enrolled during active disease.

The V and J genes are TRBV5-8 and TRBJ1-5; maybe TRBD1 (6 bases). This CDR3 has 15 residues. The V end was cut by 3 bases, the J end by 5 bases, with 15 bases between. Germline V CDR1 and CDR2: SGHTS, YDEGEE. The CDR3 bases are TGTGCCAGCAGCTCAGGGGTTCGGGTTGATCAGCCCCAGCATTTT. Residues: CASSSGVRVDQPQHF.

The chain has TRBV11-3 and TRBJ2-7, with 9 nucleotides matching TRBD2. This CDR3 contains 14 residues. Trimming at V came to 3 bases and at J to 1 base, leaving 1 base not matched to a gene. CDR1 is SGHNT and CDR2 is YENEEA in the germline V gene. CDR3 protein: CASSFSGGSYEQYF. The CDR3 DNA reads TGTGCCAGCAGCTTTAGCGGGGGTTCCTACGAGCAGTACTTC.

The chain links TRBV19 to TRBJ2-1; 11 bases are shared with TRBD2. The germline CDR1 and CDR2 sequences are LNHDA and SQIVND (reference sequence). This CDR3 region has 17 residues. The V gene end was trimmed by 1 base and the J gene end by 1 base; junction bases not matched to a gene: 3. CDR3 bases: TGTGCCAGTAGTATAGGGACTAGCGGGTTTTCCTACAATGAGCAGTTCTTC. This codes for CASSIGTSGFSYNEQFF.

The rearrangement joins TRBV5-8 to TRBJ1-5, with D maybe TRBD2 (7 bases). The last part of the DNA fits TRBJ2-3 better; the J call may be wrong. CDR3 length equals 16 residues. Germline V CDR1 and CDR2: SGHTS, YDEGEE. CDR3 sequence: CASSLGGGARGQPQYF. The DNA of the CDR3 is TGTGCCAGCAGCCTCGGCGGGGGCGCAAGGGGTCAGCCCCAGTATTTT.

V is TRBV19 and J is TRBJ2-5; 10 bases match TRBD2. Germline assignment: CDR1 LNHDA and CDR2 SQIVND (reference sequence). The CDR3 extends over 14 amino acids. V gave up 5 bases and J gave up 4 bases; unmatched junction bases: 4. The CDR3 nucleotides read TGTGCCAGTAGTCCCGGACTAGCGGCAGAGACCCAGTACTTC. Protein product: CASSPGLAAETQYF.

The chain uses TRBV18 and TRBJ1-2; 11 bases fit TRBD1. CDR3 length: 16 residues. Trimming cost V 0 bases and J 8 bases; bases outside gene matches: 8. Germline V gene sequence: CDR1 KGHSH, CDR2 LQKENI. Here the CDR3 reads CASSPPSGQGVEGYTF. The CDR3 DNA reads TGTGCCAGCTCACCACCCTCGGGACAGGGGGTGGAGGGCTACACCTTC.

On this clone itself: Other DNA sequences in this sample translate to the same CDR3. Written as DNA, the CDR3 is TGCGCCAGCAGCCTAGGACAGGGTGGCAATCAGCCCCAGCATTTT. It yields the protein CASSLGQGGNQPQHF. The chain couples TRBV5-1 to TRBJ1-5; 8 bases are a match to TRBD1. The CDR3 runs 15 residues. Germline V gives CDR1 SGHRS, CDR2 YFSETQ. J was trimmed by 2 bases and V by 4 bases; bases with no gene match: 5.

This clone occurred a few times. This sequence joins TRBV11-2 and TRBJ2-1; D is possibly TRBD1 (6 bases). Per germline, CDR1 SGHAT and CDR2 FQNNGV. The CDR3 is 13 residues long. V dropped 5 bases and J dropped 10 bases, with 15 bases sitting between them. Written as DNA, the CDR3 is TGTGCCAGCAGCCCAGGGGCTCGCCTGGAGCAGTTCTTC. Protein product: CASSPGARLEQFF.